This T cell receptor (beta chain) came from a study of cytomegalovirus exposure and HLA in healthy donors (dated by TCRdb to about 2017). Broadly, across the study: The 500 to 700 repertoires of the first cohort and the roughly 120 validation repertoires were produced on the same platform, according to a later analysis. The study was designed to test whether signatures of past pathogen exposure could be identified by cataloging public T cell receptors. A separate validation cohort of roughly 130 different subjects was used in addition to the approximately 700-subject first cohort. High-throughput TCR immunosequencing, statistical association of individual TCRs with disease status, and machine learning were combined to predict cytomegalovirus infection status.

The donors belonged to the validation cohort of around 120 subjects, which was separate from the 666-subject first cohort. Receptors were amplified or captured by the immunoSEQ multiplex PCR assay. The original methods were these. To diagnose cytomegalovirus status from the catalog of TCR beta chain sequences, a statistical classification framework was built. What TCRdb holds here is the immuneACCESS table cut down to in-frame rearrangements. Part of the clones is not present; checked against another copy, under half of the missing clones reflect an unresolved V gene, and the others are unexplained. That table furnishes V, J and clone size, whereas the DNA furnished D and trimming. Counted in this sample were some 150,000 clones; roughly 88% of them appeared once. The ten largest clones capture just under 8% of the sample. Here V drops 0 bases and J drops 3 bases, and the junction holds 6 bases not matched to any gene. For CDR1 and CDR2, the germline V gene lists MGHRA and YSYEKL. CDR3 length: 16 amino acids, cysteine to phenylalanine. Left in the record is the CDR3 DNA by itself, 48 bases read in frame from the first base.

The research as a whole found: The authors suggested that the approach could potentially be extended to other disease states and immunological phenotypes. A few of the identified cytomegalovirus-associated TCR beta chains were confirmed in vitro to be specific for cytomegalovirus antigens. A later analysis had no HLA typing for the validation cohort, so co-occurrence there was scored across all 130 or so repertoires. A total of 150 or so TCR beta chains were listed by the study as associated with cytomegalovirus. Most TCR sequences were observed very rarely across donors, whereas some public TCRs were present in many individuals. The classifier was reported to diagnose cytomegalovirus status with high specificity and sensitivity in both the original cohort and the validation cohort. Subsequent analysis determined that TCRs grouped into clusters in the first cohort also showed a tendency toward co-occurrence across the approximately 110 validation repertoires, and 94% of cluster scores exceeded 0.

Comment on this clone: Its antigen has not been determined. The sample holds no much larger clone one base away, and base qualities are not on file.

Material: PBMCs. The sequence links TRBV4-1 to TRBJ2-7; 9 bases in between match TRBD2. This clonotype was sampled from a woman between 18 and 30 years old in good health and CMV-seropositive. The DNA sequence is given as TGCGCCAGCAGCCAAGATCCTAGCGGGATTTACTACGAGCAGTACTTC. It encodes CASSQDPSGIYYEQYF.